A selection of T cell receptor beta chains follows, all from one sample in a study of T cell responses to AZD1222 COVID-19 vaccine. The method was immunoSEQ multiplex PCR; TCRdb's version includes in-frame clones alone and lacks a portion of them. The sample shows approximately 140,000 clones, around 89% of them seen only once. The source was peripheral blood, collected on day 0 of AZD1222 vaccination. These receptors were collected from an adult in good health. CDR3s include the opening cysteine and the closing phenylalanine or tryptophan. The D gene is left open where the match is weak. Only part of the rows carry a size: once, few, many, or a class if the clone is expanded.

CDR3aa	CDR3nt	v_gene	j_gene	d_gene	len	abundance
CAISESDGQDTDTQYF	TGTGCCATCAGTGAGTCTGATGGACAGGACACAGATACGCAGTATTTT	TRBV10-3	TRBJ2-3	TRBD1	16	-
CASSLGQTNEQFF	TGTGCCAGCAGCTTAGGTCAGACCAATGAGCAGTTCTTC	TRBV7-2	TRBJ2-1	-	13	-
CASSQDRSRGDDGSSPLHF	TGCGCCAGCAGCCAAGATAGGAGTAGAGGTGATGACGGTAGTTCACCCCTCCACTTT	TRBV4-3	TRBJ1-6	-	19	-
CASSSDIGQGFTDTQYF	TGTGCCAGCAGCTCTGATATTGGGCAGGGGTTTACGGATACGCAGTATTTT	TRBV6-2/TRBV6-3	TRBJ2-3	-	17	-
CASSARLAKSSYNEQFF	TGTGCCAGCAGCGCCCGACTAGCGAAAAGCTCCTACAATGAGCAGTTCTTC	TRBV11-2	TRBJ2-1	TRBD2	17	once
CASSYSERGNTEAFF	TGTGCCAGCAGTTACTCCGAGAGGGGAAACACTGAAGCTTTCTTT	TRBV6-2/TRBV6-3	TRBJ1-1	-	15	-
CASSLFRLTEAFF	TGTGCCAGCAGTTTATTTAGGCTAACTGAAGCTTTCTTT	TRBV28	TRBJ1-1	-	13	-
CASRPDSANYGYTF	TGCGCCAGCAGACCAGACAGCGCTAACTATGGCTACACCTTC	TRBV5-1	TRBJ1-2	-	14	-
CASSLGPTGTEAFF	TGTGCCAGCAGTTTAGGACCCACTGGGACTGAAGCTTTCTTT	TRBV28	TRBJ1-1	-	14	-
CASSPKRTGMNTEAFF	TGTGCCAGCTCACCGAAAAGGACAGGGATGAACACTGAAGCTTTCTTT	TRBV18	TRBJ1-1	TRBD1	16	few
CASSRALAAGENNEQFF	TGTGCCAGCTCACGGGCCTTAGCGGCGGGGGAAAACAATGAGCAGTTCTTC	TRBV18	TRBJ2-1	TRBD2	17	-
CASSPPAGRTDTQYF	TGTGCCAGCAGCCCCCCAGCAGGGCGCACAGATACGCAGTATTTT	TRBV7-2	TRBJ2-3	-	15	-
CASSKGQGGNYGYTF	TGTGCCAGCAGTAAAGGACAGGGCGGGAACTATGGCTACACCTTC	TRBV2	TRBJ1-2	TRBD1	15	-
CASSQWETDGYTF	TGCGCCAGCAGCCAATGGGAAACAGATGGCTACACCTTC	TRBV4-3	TRBJ1-2	-	13	-
CASSFPDAEGGETQYF	TGTGCCAGCAGTTTCCCAGACGCGGAGGGTGGAGAGACCCAGTACTTC	TRBV28	TRBJ2-5	-	16	-
CASSFATGAWNEQFF	TGTGCCAGCAGTTTTGCGACAGGGGCCTGGAATGAGCAGTTCTTC	TRBV28	TRBJ2-1	TRBD1	15	-
CASSLGTGVEKLFF	TGTGCCAGCAGCTTAGGGACAGGGGTAGAAAAACTGTTTTTT	TRBV7-9	TRBJ1-4	TRBD1	14	-
CASSLHGGGEAFF	TGCGCCAGCAGCTTGCATGGCGGAGGGGAAGCTTTCTTT	TRBV5-1	TRBJ1-1	-	13	-
CASTAIQGGGREGSPLHF	TGTGCCAGCACCGCCATACAGGGAGGAGGGCGGGAAGGATCACCCCTCCACTTT	TRBV7-3	TRBJ1-6	-	18	once
CASSLGGVGSYEQYF	TGTGCCAGCAGCCTAGGGGGTGTGGGCTCCTACGAGCAGTACTTC	TRBV7-2	TRBJ2-7	-	15	few
CASSPRTLTGTGNTIYF	TGTGCCAGCAGCCCCCGAACTTTAACAGGGACTGGAAACACCATATATTTT	TRBV7-8	TRBJ1-3	-	17	-
CASSPNFGANVLTF	TGTGCCAGCAGCCCGAATTTTGGGGCCAACGTCCTGACTTTC	TRBV7-3	TRBJ2-6	-	14	-
CASSLSRVDQPQHF	TGTGCCAGCAGTTTATCACGGGTCGATCAGCCCCAGCATTTT	TRBV27	TRBJ1-5	-	14	-
CASSFLNTEAFF	TGTGCCAGCAGTTTCTTGAACACTGAAGCTTTCTTT	TRBV28	TRBJ1-1	-	12	-
CASSFQGGYEQYF	TGTGCCAGCAGTTTTCAGGGTGGGTACGAGCAGTACTTC	TRBV28	TRBJ2-7	-	13	-
CASSKRVEGRTVGTEAFF	TGTGCCAGCAGCAAAAGAGTAGAAGGCAGAACGGTGGGCACTGAAGCTTTCTTT	TRBV21-1	TRBJ1-1	-	18	-
CASSYEAPGGTFGYTF	TGTGCCAGCAGTTACGAGGCCCCCGGGGGAACGTTTGGCTACACCTTC	TRBV6-5	TRBJ1-2	-	16	-
CASSLIYGDRGKNEQFF	TGCGCCAGCAGCTTGATATATGGGGACAGGGGTAAGAATGAGCAGTTCTTC	TRBV5-1	TRBJ2-1	TRBD1	17	-
CASSLVSGGGQPQHF	TGTGCCAGCAGTTTAGTATCAGGGGGTGGACAGCCCCAGCATTTT	TRBV28	TRBJ1-5	TRBD1	15	-
CASSARGQMLYGYTF	TGTGCCAGCAGTGCACGGGGACAGATGCTATATGGCTACACCTTC	TRBV6-4	TRBJ1-2	TRBD1	15	once
CASSSTQLGCNSPLHF	TGTGCCAGCAGTTCGACCCAACTAGGTTGTAATTCACCCCTCCACTTT	TRBV7-4	TRBJ1-6	-	16	-
CASSIRRTTGFGQPQHF	TGTGCCAGTAGTATACGGCGGACGACGGGGTTTGGTCAGCCCCAGCATTTT	TRBV19	TRBJ1-5	-	17	-